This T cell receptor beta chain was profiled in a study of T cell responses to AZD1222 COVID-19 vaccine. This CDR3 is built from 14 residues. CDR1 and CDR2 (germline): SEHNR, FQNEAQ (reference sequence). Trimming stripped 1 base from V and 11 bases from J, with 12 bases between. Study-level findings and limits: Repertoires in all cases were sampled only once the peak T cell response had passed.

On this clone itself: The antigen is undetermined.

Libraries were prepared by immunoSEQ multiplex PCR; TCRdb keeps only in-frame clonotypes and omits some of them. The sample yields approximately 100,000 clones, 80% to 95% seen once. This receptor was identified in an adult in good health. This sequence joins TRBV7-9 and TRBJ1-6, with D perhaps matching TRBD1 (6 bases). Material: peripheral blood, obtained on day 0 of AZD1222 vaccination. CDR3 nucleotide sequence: TGTGCCAGCAGCTTAGAGGACAGTGGGACACCCCTCCACTTT. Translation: CASSLEDSGTPLHF.